This T cell receptor (beta chain) stems from a study of memory CD4+ T cells and cytomegalovirus serostatus. Germline V gene sequence: CDR1 KGHSH, CDR2 LQKENI. The CDR3 sequence is 15 residues long. Trimming took 1 base from V and 10 from J; bases not matched to a gene: 9. General study results and limits: CMV serostatus prediction reached median AUC around 0.95, or 0.9 with US-trained model. CD4+ memory repertoires contained about two fifths of the roughly 160 reported CMV TCRbeta sequences.

Points on this clone: Antigen unknown.

Sequencing used immunoSEQ multiplex PCR; TCRdb keeps in-frame clones, though not all of them. The sample holds about 75,000 clones; about 73% are singletons and the top ten take 2.6%. The sort gate was single viable CD3+CD4+CD8-CD45RO+ cells for memory CD4+ T cells. This chain uses TRBV18 with TRBJ2-3; 9 bases are a match to TRBD1. The sample taken for sequencing was memory CD4+ T cells from blood. This receptor was taken from an adult in good health and CMV-seropositive. As DNA, the CDR3 is TGTGCCAGCTCACCACAGCGGACAGGGGATAATTCGCAGTATTTT. It translates to CASSPQRTGDNSQYF.